Below, one T cell receptor beta chain is given with its context. Original methodology: Scientists estimated how many nucleated cells there were by amplifying reference gene primers. The assay was immunoSEQ multiplex PCR, and TCRdb's table has in-frame clones only and misses some. V, J and clone size are taken as reported in that table, and D and trimming were inferred from the DNA itself. The sample has nearly 350,000 clones, 85% to 90% seen once. Germline CDR1 MNHEY, CDR2 SVGAGI. V was cut by 4 bases and J by 3 bases, with 13 bases left in between. The CDR3 is 14 amino acids. The sample belongs to a study of blood T cell repertoires in COVID-19. Followed longitudinally, the Seattle patients had been enrolled during active infection.

The source is a woman aged 45-60 years with COVID-19, enrolled during active disease. The V call is TRBV6-5, the J call TRBJ2-7; no clear D gene. The sequencing sample was made of peripheral blood. CDR3 loop: CASSSPTPHYEQYF. Here the CDR3 DNA reads TGTGCCAGCAGTTCTCCGACACCCCACTACGAGCAGTACTTC.